This entry concerns a single T cell receptor beta chain. RNA, at about 0.5 to 1 ug, was reverse transcribed with random hexamers. The TCR beta CDR3 was amplified by immunoSEQ multiplex PCR across 54 Vbeta, 13 Jbeta. Each CDR3 protein is one row after TCRdb ran MiXCR on the immunoSEQ multiplex PCR reads. The sample includes about 130,000 distinct CDR3 sequences, 91% of them seen just once. The CDR3 totals 15 residues. The germline V gene encodes CDR1 MDHEN and CDR2 SYDVKM. V lost 6 bases and J lost 6, with 21 bases in between. The sample belongs to a study of CD8 T cells in Susac syndrome. High-throughput TCR beta sequencing covered peripheral CD8+ and CD4+ T cells. The multiple sclerosis controls were treatment-naive patients with relapsing-remitting disease that was stable or active. Negative magnetic isolation gave CD8+ and CD4+ cells; FACS enriched CD8+ TEMRA.

Sequenced: CD8+ T cells from PBMCs. The chain recombines TRBV28 with TRBJ2-7, with D possibly TRBD2 on 5 matching bases. The clonotype comes from a human donor with multiple sclerosis. Written as DNA, the CDR3 is TGTGCCAGCAGCTATGCACTAGACACTTCCGGCGAGCAGTACTTC. Translated: CASSYALDTSGEQYF.